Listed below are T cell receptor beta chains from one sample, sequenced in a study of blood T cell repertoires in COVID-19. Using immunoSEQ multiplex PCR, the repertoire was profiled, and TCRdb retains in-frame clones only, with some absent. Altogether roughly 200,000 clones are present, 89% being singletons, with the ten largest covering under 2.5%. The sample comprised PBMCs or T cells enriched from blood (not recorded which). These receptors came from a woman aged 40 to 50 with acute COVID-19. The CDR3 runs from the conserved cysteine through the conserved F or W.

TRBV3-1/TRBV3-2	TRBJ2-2	CASSLYDSGNTGELFF
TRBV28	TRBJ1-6	CASSFQQGNNSPLHF
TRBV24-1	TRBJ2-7	CATSDPRDRKHEQYF
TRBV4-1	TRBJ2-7	CASSLLAGGLEQYF
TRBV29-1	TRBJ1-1	CSVEDFGEDTEAFF
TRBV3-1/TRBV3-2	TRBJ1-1	CASSLNNRGLNTEAFF
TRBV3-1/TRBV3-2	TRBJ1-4	CASSQDGQGADEKLFF
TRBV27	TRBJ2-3	CASSSSPLSDTQYF
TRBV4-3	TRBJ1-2	CASSQLQGTNYGYTF
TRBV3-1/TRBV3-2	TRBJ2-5	CASSQEPGGRGETQYF
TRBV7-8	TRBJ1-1	CASSFGSSTEAFF
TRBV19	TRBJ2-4	CASSIRQGIKAKNIQYF
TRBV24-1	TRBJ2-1	CATSDSGLYNEQFF
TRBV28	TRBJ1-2	CASSRTSNYGYTF
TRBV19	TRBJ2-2	CASSPGQGGNTGELFF
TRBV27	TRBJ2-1	CASSLSSRQGAHEQFF
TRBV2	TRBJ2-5	CASTEWGGFRETQYF
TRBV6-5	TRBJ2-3	CASSYRGSSTDTQYF
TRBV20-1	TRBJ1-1	CSASSPDTEAFF
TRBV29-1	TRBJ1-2	CSVVLAGSRENYGYTF
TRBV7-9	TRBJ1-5	CASSLTVNQPQHF
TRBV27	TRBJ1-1	CASSSRTGNLPRENTEAFF
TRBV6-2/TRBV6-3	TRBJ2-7	CASSRGLTEQYF
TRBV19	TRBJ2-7	CASSSDIYEQYF
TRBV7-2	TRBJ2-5	CASSTWTSGIETQYF
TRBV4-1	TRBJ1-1	CASSQDSVGGRRTEAFF
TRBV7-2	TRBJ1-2	CASSLGPLQGRNYGYTF
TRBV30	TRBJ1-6	CAWSIGQVNSPLHF
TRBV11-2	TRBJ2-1	CASSRRTSGGNEQFF